This passage covers 32 T cell receptor beta chains from one sample sequenced in a study of shared clonotypes between healthy human individuals. TCRdb's table, derived via immunoSEQ multiplex PCR, lists solely in-frame clones and lacks some. There are 2,500,000 or so clones in the sample; roughly 90% occur only once, and 0.3% to 0.4% lies in the top ten. The sample consisted of naive CD4+ T cells from PBMCs. The sample's subset: CD45RA+ positively selected. Receptor source: a man aged 18 to 35 in good health. Some clones in this sample may be carry-over from other donors' samples.

This chain uses TRBV6-5 with TRBJ1-3, with D maybe TRBD1 (6 bases). In germline, CDR1 is MNHEY, CDR2 SVGAGI. V lost 4 bases, J lost 1 base, and 11 bases lay in between. This CDR3 has 15 amino acids. The CDR3 protein is CASSSSGASGNTIYF. Here the CDR3 DNA reads TGTGCCAGCAGTTCCTCGGGGGCTTCTGGAAACACCATATATTTT.

V usage is TRBV5-4 and J usage is TRBJ2-1; D could derive from TRBD1 or TRBD2 (5 bases each). Trimming left V 6 bases short and J 9 bases short, with 25 bases between. The CDR3 totals 16 residues. Germline assignment: CDR1 SGHNT and CDR2 YYREEE (reference sequence). The CDR3 loop reads CASTPRQIWGTAEQFF. The CDR3 bases are TGTGCCAGCACCCCCCGACAGATCTGGGGGACGGCTGAGCAGTTCTTC.

The CDR3 coding sequence is TGTGCCAGCAGTGACGGACTAGGCCAAGATACCACAGATACGCAGTATTTT. This encodes CASSDGLGQDTTDTQYF. The genes are TRBV28 and TRBJ2-3, with TRBD2 identical over 7 bases. CDR3 length equals 17 residues. CDR1 and CDR2 from the germline V gene are MDHEN and SYDVKM. Losses at the gene ends were 5 bases for V and 2 bases for J; bases not matched to a gene: 13.

The chain is built from TRBV19 and TRBJ2-7; D is tentatively TRBD1 or TRBD2 (5 bases each). This CDR3 contains 15 residues. Per germline, CDR1 LNHDA and CDR2 SQIVND (reference sequence). Trimming took off 2 bases at V and 6 bases at J, with 17 bases between the two ends. CDR3 amino acids: CASSISGAEGIEQYF. CDR3 nucleotide sequence: TGTGCCAGTAGTATATCCGGGGCCGAAGGGATCGAGCAGTACTTC.

V and J are TRBV29-1 and TRBJ2-7; 7 nucleotides line up with TRBD1. The CDR3 spans 14 residues. The V segment lost 0 bases and the J segment 2 bases; nucleotides outside the gene matches: 4. CDR1 is SQVTM and CDR2 is ANQGSEA in the germline V gene. The DNA for the CDR3 is TGCAGCGTTGAAGACGACAGGGATCCCTACGAGCAGTACTTC. Residues: CSVEDDRDPYEQYF.

The chain is built from TRBV5-8 and TRBJ2-3; no clear D. The germline gives CDR1 SGHTS, CDR2 YDEGEE. CDR3 length equals 12 residues. The V and J ends lost 6 bases and 5 bases respectively, with 10 bases between them. The CDR3 protein is CASIRSIDTQYF. In DNA form, the CDR3 reads TGTGCCAGCATCCGTTCTATAGATACGCAGTATTTT.

The genes are TRBV27 and TRBJ2-7; either TRBD1 or TRBD2 may fit D (5 bases each). Germline lookup yields CDR1 MNHEY and CDR2 SMNVEV (reference sequence). The CDR3 covers 14 residues. V was shortened by 2 bases and J by 9 bases, with 17 bases between the two germline ends. CDR3 loop: CASSLTGAIGGQYF. In nucleotides, the CDR3 is TGTGCCAGCAGTTTAACCGGGGCCATTGGGGGGCAGTACTTC.

The chain is built from TRBV27 and TRBJ2-6, with D perhaps matching TRBD1 (6 bases). Germline values: CDR1 MNHEY, CDR2 SMNVEV (reference sequence). V dropped 6 bases and J dropped 4 bases, with 34 bases sitting between them. The CDR3 sequence is 22 residues long. CDR3 DNA sequence: TGTGCCAGCAGCCCCCCCTCACGTATGCCAGGACAGTGGGGTGGAGGGGCCAACGTCCTGACTTTC. It encodes CASSPPSRMPGQWGGGANVLTF. Using reference TRBV27 and TRBJ2-6 for the parts outside the CDR3, the full variable domain is EAQVTQNPRYLITVTGKKLTVTCSQNMNHEYMSWYRQDPGLGLRQIYYSMNVEVTDKGDVPEGYKVSRKEKRNFPLILESPSPNQTSLYFCASSPPSRMPGQWGGGANVLTFGAGSRLTVL.

Of note for this clone: Within the sample, other DNA sequences also encode this same CDR3. V and J are TRBV5-1 and TRBJ2-3; possibly TRBD2 for D (6 bases). The CDR3 has 15 amino acids. Germline assignment: CDR1 SGHRS and CDR2 YFSETQ. The V and J ends lost 0 bases and 3 bases respectively, with 11 bases between them. This CDR3 reads CASSLARDGTDTQYF. The CDR3 nucleotides read TGCGCCAGCAGCTTGGCGCGGGATGGAACAGATACGCAGTATTTT.

The chain recombines TRBV6-1 with TRBJ2-7; 8 bases align to TRBD1. Germline CDR1 and CDR2: MNHNS and SASEGT. The CDR3 runs 14 residues. Trimming took 2 bases from V and 4 from J; bases not matched to a gene: 4. This CDR3 is CASSEQGAGYEQYF. CDR3 in DNA: TGTGCCAGCAGTGAACAGGGGGCAGGGTACGAGCAGTACTTC.

The chain has TRBV30 and TRBJ1-2, with D perhaps TRBD1 (5 bases). CDR1 and CDR2 (germline): GTSNPN, SVGIG (reference sequence). Trimming stripped 4 bases from V and 0 bases from J, with 9 bases between. This CDR3 contains 13 residues. CDR3 in amino acids: CAWNRLANYGYTF. Written as DNA, the CDR3 is TGTGCCTGGAACAGGTTAGCTAACTATGGCTACACCTTC. Together with reference TRBV30 and TRBJ1-2, the CDR3 gives the full variable domain: SQTIHQWPATLVQPVGSPLSLECTVEGTSNPNLYWYRQAAGRGLQLLFYSVGIGQISSEVPQNLSASRPQDRQFILSSKKLLLSDSGFYLCAWNRLANYGYTFGSGTRLTVV.

This clone has only one observation. The chain is built from TRBV2 and TRBJ2-7; D possibly corresponds to TRBD1 (6 bases). CDR1 SNHLY and CDR2 FYNNEI come from the germline V gene. There are 15 residues in the CDR3. V shed 5 bases and J shed 4 bases, with 18 bases lying between them. The CDR3 here is CASSQDRLRRYEQYF. Here the CDR3 DNA reads TGTGCCAGCAGTCAAGACAGGTTACGACGATACGAGCAGTACTTC.

The rearrangement links TRBV9 to TRBJ2-1; 10 nucleotides match TRBD2. The V gene's germline CDR1 is SGDLS and CDR2 YYNGEE. The CDR3 extends over 15 amino acids. Trimming cost V 6 bases and J 2 bases; bases outside gene matches: 5. CDR3 in amino acids: CASNPGLAAYNEQFF. The DNA of the CDR3 is TGTGCCAGCAATCCCGGACTAGCGGCCTACAATGAGCAGTTCTTC.

As DNA, the CDR3 is TGTGCCAGCAGCCCTCAAGGGGCGGGATTTGGGGAGCAGTACTTC. Protein: CASSPQGAGFGEQYF. The chain uses TRBV7-3 and TRBJ2-7, with a possible D match to TRBD2 (6 bases). Trimming pared 5 bases from V and 7 bases from J, leaving 21 bases between. Germline lookup yields CDR1 SGHTA and CDR2 FQGTGA. The CDR3 is 15 amino acids.

The chain uses TRBV9 and TRBJ2-1; unclear D gene. The CDR3 covers 15 residues. Germline values: CDR1 SGDLS, CDR2 YYNGEE. V was pared by 3 bases and J by 3 bases, with 13 bases between. The CDR3 protein is CASSAGRANYNEQFF. The CDR3, as DNA: TGTGCCAGCAGCGCGGGCCGGGCCAACTACAATGAGCAGTTCTTC.

The chain employs TRBV25-1 and TRBJ2-7, with 11 bases identical to TRBD1. The CDR3 has 14 residues. Germline V lookup: CDR1 MGHDK, CDR2 SYGVNS. V lost 9 bases and J lost 1; bases outside the gene matches: 5. CDR3 residues: CARRTGGFSYEQYF. The CDR3 coding sequence is TGTGCCAGGAGGACAGGGGGCTTTTCCTACGAGCAGTACTTC.

This chain uses TRBV11-3 with TRBJ2-2; unclear D gene. Germline V gene lookup returns CDR1 SGHNT and CDR2 YENEEA. Trimming removed 5 bases at V and 2 bases at J, with 3 bases between. The CDR3 has 12 amino acids. The CDR3: CASSRNTGELFF. The CDR3 nucleotides are TGTGCCAGCAGCCGCAACACCGGGGAGCTGTTTTTT.

The chain is built from TRBV28 and TRBJ2-3; possibly TRBD1 for D (5 bases). The CDR3 has 18 amino acids. Trimming removed 3 bases at V and 2 bases at J, with 21 bases between. CDR1 is MDHEN, CDR2 SYDVKM, per germline. CDR3 DNA sequence: TGTGCCAGCAGTTTTAACGAATTTATAGGGGTGGACACAGATACGCAGTATTTT. Its translation: CASSFNEFIGVDTDTQYF.

The chain combines TRBV30 with TRBJ2-1, with 9 bases that match TRBD2. The CDR3 totals 14 residues. V lost 4 bases and J lost 1; bases outside the gene matches: 2. The germline CDR1 and CDR2 sequences are GTSNPN and SVGIG (reference sequence). CDR3: CAWTSGISYNEQFF. The CDR3 nucleotides read TGTGCCTGGACTAGCGGGATATCCTACAATGAGCAGTTCTTC.

The chain has TRBV11-2 and TRBJ1-2, with D possibly matching TRBD1 (5 bases). Between the trimmed V and J ends, which lost 1 base and 0 bases, there was a span of 15 bases. Germline V lookup: CDR1 SGHAT, CDR2 FQNNGV. The CDR3 contains 17 residues. The CDR3 DNA reads TGTGCCAGCAGCTTAGGGGACCGGACTCTGTCTAACTATGGCTACACCTTC. It translates to CASSLGDRTLSNYGYTF.

The V call is TRBV7-2, the J call TRBJ2-5, with D perhaps matching TRBD2 (5 bases). V lost 3 bases and J lost 5, with 19 bases in between. Germline V gives CDR1 SGHTA, CDR2 FQGNSA. The CDR3 loop spans 16 amino acids. The CDR3 is CASSFTLTLSGETQYF. DNA of the CDR3: TGTGCCAGCAGCTTCACACTAACACTCTCGGGGGAGACCCAGTACTTC.

The CDR3 sequence is CASSLSLLQVPSGGYTF. As DNA, the CDR3 is TGTGCCAGCAGTTTATCGCTCTTACAGGTGCCTTCGGGTGGCTACACCTTC. The chain combines TRBV27 with TRBJ1-2; possible D gene TRBD1, 5 bases. The CDR3 covers 17 residues. The germline V and J ends were trimmed by 0 bases and 7 bases, with 21 bases remaining between them. Germline CDR1 MNHEY, CDR2 SMNVEV (reference sequence).

This chain links TRBV19 with TRBJ2-3, with 7 nucleotides matching TRBD2. The CDR3 runs 14 residues. V was clipped by 10 bases and J by 2 bases; unmatched bases: 9. Germline CDR1 LNHDA, CDR2 SQIVND (reference sequence). The CDR3 DNA follows: TGTGCCACTAAGAGGGCGGGAGACACAGATACGCAGTATTTT. It yields the protein CATKRAGDTDTQYF.

In its sample, this clone was seen once. The V call is TRBV4-3, the J call TRBJ2-3, with unresolved D. The V and J ends lost 0 bases and 2 bases respectively, with 12 bases between them. The CDR3 is 16 amino acids. Germline V gives CDR1 LGHNA, CDR2 YSLEER. This CDR3 is CASSQDGDPSTDTQYF. The CDR3, as DNA: TGCGCCAGCAGCCAAGACGGCGATCCCTCCACAGATACGCAGTATTTT.

The chain employs TRBV5-8 and TRBJ2-4; 12 bases fit TRBD2. The germline V gene has CDR1 SGHTS and CDR2 YDEGEE. The CDR3 has 17 residues. V was clipped by 2 bases and J by 2 bases; unmatched bases: 5. The CDR3 DNA is TGTGCCAGCAGCTTCAGACTAGCGGGAGTATCCAAAAACATTCAGTACTTC. Its translation is CASSFRLAGVSKNIQYF.

The rearrangement links TRBV4-3 to TRBJ2-1, with D perhaps given as TRBD1 or TRBD2 (6 bases each). CDR1 is LGHNA, CDR2 YSLEER, per germline. Trimming pared 6 bases from V and 8 bases from J, leaving 17 bases between. This CDR3 has 14 amino acids. The CDR3 protein is CASSLEEGGYEQFF. CDR3 sequence (DNA): TGCGCCAGCAGTCTAGAGGAGGGGGGCTATGAGCAGTTCTTC.

The rearrangement joins TRBV7-3 to TRBJ2-1, with 13 bases that match TRBD2. The J segment lost 5 bases and the V segment lost 4 bases, leaving 8 bases of the junction unmatched. Germline CDR1 reads SGHTA; CDR2 reads FQGTGA. This CDR3 is built from 17 residues. Here the CDR3 reads CASSSPGTSGENNEQFF. The CDR3 nucleotides read TGTGCCAGCAGCTCACCCGGGACTAGCGGGGAAAACAATGAGCAGTTCTTC.

This clone was counted once. The J gene is TRBJ1-1, the V gene TRBV6-1, with D possibly TRBD1 on 6 matching bases. V gave up 5 bases and J gave up 2 bases, with 15 bases separating them. This CDR3 comprises 15 residues. Germline CDR1 and CDR2: MNHNS and SASEGT. This CDR3 reads CASSPSGAINTEAFF. CDR3 in DNA: TGTGCCAGCAGTCCGTCGGGGGCGATCAACACTGAAGCTTTCTTT.

This chain joins TRBV28 and TRBJ1-2; the D gene is possibly TRBD1 (6 bases). CDR1 MDHEN and CDR2 SYDVKM come from the germline V gene. The length of the CDR3 is 14 residues. V lost 6 bases and J lost 8, with 19 bases in between. CDR3 DNA: TGTGCCAGCAGCGACGGACAGAGACTAAGAGGCTACACCTTC. This codes for CASSDGQRLRGYTF.

In this sample, this clone turned up once. The chain links TRBV11-1 to TRBJ2-2; 11 positions agree with TRBD1. This CDR3 has 16 residues. Germline loops: CDR1 SGHAT, CDR2 FQDESV (reference sequence). The V and J ends lost 4 bases and 5 bases, in that order; junction bases with no gene match: 6. The CDR3 loop is CASSYGQGAGTGELFF. Written as DNA, the CDR3 is TGTGCCAGCAGCTACGGACAGGGGGCAGGAACCGGGGAGCTGTTTTTT. The entire variable domain, with the rest obtained from reference TRBV11-1 and TRBJ2-2, is as follows: EAEVAQSPRYKITEKSQAVAFWCDPISGHATLYWYRQILGQGPELLVQFQDESVVDDSQLPKDRFSAERLKGVDSTLKIQPAELGDSAMYLCASSYGQGAGTGELFFGEGSRLTVL.

The chain combines TRBV2 with TRBJ2-1; no firm D call. The germline gives CDR1 SNHLY, CDR2 FYNNEI. The CDR3 contains 12 residues. V shed 7 bases and J shed 6 bases, with 10 bases lying between them. For the CDR3, the DNA is TGTGCCAGCACCCAAGACACCAATGAGCAGTTCTTC. Protein product: CASTQDTNEQFF.

The chain employs TRBV29-1 and TRBJ2-7; D gene ambiguous. Trimming cost V 4 bases and J 3 bases, with 16 bases left between them. The CDR3 is made up of 14 amino acids. CDR1 is SQVTM and CDR2 is ANQGSEA in the germline V gene. For the CDR3, the DNA is TGCAGCGTTGTTCATGGGGTCGCAGGCTACGAGCAGTACTTC. This codes for CSVVHGVAGYEQYF.